This T cell receptor beta chain derives from a study of cytomegalovirus exposure and HLA in healthy donors. PCR was performed using 60 Vbeta and 13 Jbeta primers. The protocol was immunoSEQ multiplex PCR, while the TCRdb copy is restricted to in-frame clones and leaves out a portion. The sample records around 200,000 clones, roughly 87% being singletons. The sequenced sample was PBMCs. The TCR originated in a middle-aged man in good health and CMV-seronegative.

The CDR3 region is CASSDQQGTYGYTF. DNA for the CDR3: TGTGCCAGCAGCGACCAACAGGGAACCTATGGCTACACCTTC. The rearrangement links TRBV9 to TRBJ1-2, with D tentatively TRBD1 (6 bases). The germline gives CDR1 SGDLS, CDR2 YYNGEE. This CDR3 has 14 amino acids. Deletions cut 3 bases from V and 4 bases from J, with 13 bases between.